This T cell receptor (beta chain) originates from a study of blood T cell repertoires in COVID-19. Study-level information: PBMCs, B-cell-depleted T cells, or T cells provided the cDNA or gDNA that made up the material.

V lost 2 bases and J lost 0, with 13 bases in between. Germline V gene lookup returns CDR1 SGHAT and CDR2 FQNNGV. The CDR3 length is 16 residues. As processed by the authors: Amplification from reference gene primers served as the basis for estimated nucleated cell counts. Profiled with immunoSEQ multiplex PCR; TCRdb holds only in-frame clones, not every one. V and J calls and clone size are as listed in that table; D and trimming were resolved from the DNA. The sample yields a few hundred thousand clones, roughly 87% seen once. Sequenced input: PBMCs or T cells enriched from blood (not recorded which). The chain combines TRBV11-2 with TRBJ1-1, with D possibly matching TRBD1 (5 bases). This receptor was taken from a woman in her twenties or thirties who had recovered from COVID-19. CDR3 residues: CASSLFLGALNTEAFF. The CDR3, as DNA: TGTGCCAGCAGCTTATTCCTTGGGGCCCTGAACACTGAAGCTTTCTTT.